This is a list of T cell receptor beta chains from one sample in a study of CD4 T cells in relation to SARS-CoV-2 and coronaviruses. Only in-frame clones appear in the TCRdb table, and some are missing; sequencing was by immunoSEQ multiplex PCR. The sample contains about 59,000 clones, just over 85% of which appear only once. Specimen: memory CD4+ T cells from PBMCs. The receptors originated from a human donor in good health. Each CDR3 is given with its conserved first and last residue. Each record gives: CDR3 DNA, CDR3 protein, D gene, J gene, V gene, clone size. A D gene is named only where the DNA matches it firmly. Clone size is stated in some rows and not others, as once, few, many or a class when expanded.

TGTGCCAGCAGCAAGACAGGGGGAAGCAATCAGCCCCAGCATTTT,CASSKTGGSNQPQHF,TRBD1,TRBJ1-5,TRBV9,.
TGTGCCAGCAGGGGAGGACAGAGTAATTCACCCCTCCACTTT,CASRGGQSNSPLHF,.,TRBJ1-6,TRBV6-5,.
TGTGCCAGCAAGGGACTAGCGGGAGGGCCCGGATACAATGAGCAGTTCTTC,CASKGLAGGPGYNEQFF,TRBD2,TRBJ2-1,TRBV5-6,.
TGTGCCAGCAGAGATCAGGGTTCGAGCAATCAGCCCCAGCATTTT,CASRDQGSSNQPQHF,.,TRBJ1-5,TRBV6-5,.
TGTGCCAGCAGCACTCTAGCGGGAGGGAACAATGAGCAGTTCTTC,CASSTLAGGNNEQFF,TRBD2,TRBJ2-1,TRBV3-1/TRBV3-2,.
TGTGCCAGCTCACCACCGTCTGGAGGCAATGAGCAGTTCTTC,CASSPPSGGNEQFF,.,TRBJ2-1,TRBV18,.
TGTGCCAGCAGTTACTCGGGTAGCCGGGTGGACGAGCAGTACTTC,CASSYSGSRVDEQYF,.,TRBJ2-7,TRBV6-5,.
TGTGCTAGTGGTCCGGGATTGGATGAGCAGTTCTTC,CASGPGLDEQFF,.,TRBJ2-1,TRBV12-5,.
TGTGCCAGCAGTTCGGTATGGGGGGAAGTGGAAGATACGCAGTATTTT,CASSSVWGEVEDTQYF,.,TRBJ2-3,TRBV27,once
TGTGCCAGCACCCAGGGGGGGTCCAATCAGCCCCAGCATTTT,CASTQGGSNQPQHF,TRBD1,TRBJ1-5,TRBV6-6,.
TGTGCCAGCAGCGCGAGACTAGCGGGAGGGCCAAGGGATACGCAGTATTTT,CASSARLAGGPRDTQYF,TRBD2,TRBJ2-3,TRBV9,.
TGTGCCAGCAGCTCCCTGGGACTAGCGGGAGGCTCCCCCTACGAGCAGTACTTC,CASSSLGLAGGSPYEQYF,TRBD2,TRBJ2-7,TRBV5-5,.
TGTGCCAGCAGCTTAATGTTGAGTTTTGAAGCTTTCTTT,CASSLMLSFEAFF,.,TRBJ1-1,TRBV7-8,.
TGTGCCAGCAGTGACCCGGGACAGCCCTACTTC,CASSDPGQPYF,TRBD1,TRBJ2-7,TRBV6-1,.
TGTGCCAGCAGTCTCACGGGAGGGCCAGGGGAGACCCAGTACTTC,CASSLTGGPGETQYF,TRBD2,TRBJ2-5,TRBV28,.
TGTGCCAGCAGCCGCCTGGGACAGTCGACCCATGGCTACACCTTC,CASSRLGQSTHGYTF,TRBD1,TRBJ1-2,TRBV3-1/TRBV3-2,.
TGTGCCTGGAGTGTAATGAGGGTTTACACCTTC,CAWSVMRVYTF,.,TRBJ1-2,TRBV30,.
TGTGCCAGCAGCTTAGCCTCCTTGGGGATTCAAAACATTCAGTACTTC,CASSLASLGIQNIQYF,.,TRBJ2-4,TRBV7-2,.
TGTGCCAGCAGCTCTCAGGGACAGGAGAAAGGCTACGAGCAGTACTTC,CASSSQGQEKGYEQYF,TRBD1,TRBJ2-7,TRBV7-3,.
TGTGCCAGCAGCAAAGTGGGCGGGGGCCCCGAATCTCGCGAGCAGTACTTC,CASSKVGGGPESREQYF,.,TRBJ2-7,TRBV21-1,.
TGTGCCAGCTCGGGGGTAGACGAGCAGTACTTC,CASSGVDEQYF,.,TRBJ2-7,TRBV2,.
TGTGCCAGCAGCTTAGGGGGGCCAGATTCCCACGAGCAGTACTTC,CASSLGGPDSHEQYF,.,TRBJ2-7,TRBV7-2,.
TGTGCCACCCCGGACAGGACTGAAGAGACCCAGTACTTC,CATPDRTEETQYF,TRBD1,TRBJ2-5,TRBV24-1,.
TGTGCCAGCAGCAAATTCGGTCCTCGCTCTGGGGCCAACGTCCTGACTTTC,CASSKFGPRSGANVLTF,.,TRBJ2-6,TRBV21-1,.
TGTGCCACCAGCGGGGGGAAATCAGAAAAAAGTTTCAATGAGCAGTTCTTC,CATSGGKSEKSFNEQFF,TRBD2,TRBJ2-1,TRBV24-1,.
TGTGCCAGCAGATTCATCACCGGGCCTCGGGGGGAGCAGTACTTC,CASRFITGPRGEQYF,.,TRBJ2-7,TRBV2,once
TGTGCCAGCAGCGGCCCGGGACTAGCGGGAGGATCCCACGAGCAGTACTTC,CASSGPGLAGGSHEQYF,TRBD2,TRBJ2-7,TRBV13,.
TGTGCCACCCATAAAGGGACAACCGATACGCAGTATTTT,CATHKGTTDTQYF,.,TRBJ2-3,TRBV5-3,.
TGTGCCAGCAGCCCAGAGACAGCTGGAAACACCATATATTTT,CASSPETAGNTIYF,.,TRBJ1-3,TRBV9,.
TGTGCCTGGAGTGTTAGCCAGGGGGCCCGCTACGGGCAGTACTTC,CAWSVSQGARYGQYF,TRBD1,TRBJ2-7,TRBV30,.
TGTGCCAGCAGATTAGGACAGAACACTTATGGCTACACCTTC,CASRLGQNTYGYTF,.,TRBJ1-2,TRBV6-5,.
TGTGCCAGTAGTTCTCAGGGATACTCTGGAAACACCATATATTTT,CASSSQGYSGNTIYF,.,TRBJ1-3,TRBV19,.
TGTGCCAGCAGCCCAACAGGGCCTGGAAACACCATATATTTT,CASSPTGPGNTIYF,.,TRBJ1-3,TRBV7-3,.
TGCGCCAGCAACGGGGGGAACACCGGGGAGCTGTTTTTT,CASNGGNTGELFF,.,TRBJ2-2,TRBV5-1,.
TGTGCCAGTTCCCGCTCGGACCTCGATGGCTACACCTTC,CASSRSDLDGYTF,.,TRBJ1-2,TRBV3-1/TRBV3-2,.
TGTGCCAGCAGTTTATCAGGGGGTCCCTATGGCTACACCTTC,CASSLSGGPYGYTF,TRBD1,TRBJ1-2,TRBV6-5,.
TGTGCCAGCTCTGTTGGGGGGTTCACTGAAGCTTTCTTT,CASSVGGFTEAFF,.,TRBJ1-1,TRBV6-5,.
TGTGCCAGCAGCCTGGGACACTCCTACGAGCAGTACTTC,CASSLGHSYEQYF,.,TRBJ2-7,TRBV7-8,.
TGTGCCAGCTCTCAACAGGGTGCTAATTCACCCCTCCACTTT,CASSQQGANSPLHF,.,TRBJ1-6,TRBV18,.
TGTGCCAGCAGCCAACAGGGGAACACTGAAGCTTTCTTT,CASSQQGNTEAFF,.,TRBJ1-1,TRBV14,.
TGTGCCAGCCACTCGGCTGGCAGGAGTCATGGCTACACCTTC,CASHSAGRSHGYTF,.,TRBJ1-2,TRBV28,.
TGTGCCACCAGCACGGACGGGAGGCTTTCACCCCTCCACTTT,CATSTDGRLSPLHF,.,TRBJ1-6,TRBV15,.
TGTGCCAGCAGCTTGGCCGACAGGGCGGGGGTCGAAGCTTTCTTT,CASSLADRAGVEAFF,TRBD1,TRBJ1-1,TRBV7-9,.
TGCGCCAGCAGCTTGGCCACGGTGCCGCAACAAGAGACCCAGTACTTC,CASSLATVPQQETQYF,.,TRBJ2-5,TRBV5-1,.
TGTGCCAGCAGTGAACATAACAGGGGGGGCTACACCTTC,CASSEHNRGGYTF,TRBD1,TRBJ1-2,TRBV25-1,.
TGTGCCACAAGCACTAGCGGTAGCTCCTACGAGCAGTACTTC,CATSTSGSSYEQYF,TRBD2,TRBJ2-7,TRBV19,.
TGTGCCAGTGAGACAGGGGAGAAGTCCAAAAACATTCAGTACTTC,CASETGEKSKNIQYF,TRBD1,TRBJ2-4,TRBV28,.
TGCGCCAGCAGCTCAATGGAGACAGTCCGGGGGACCCAGTACTTC,CASSSMETVRGTQYF,.,TRBJ2-5,TRBV5-1,.
TGTGCCAGCAGCCTAAAAGACACTGAAGCTTTCTTT,CASSLKDTEAFF,.,TRBJ1-1,TRBV7-8,.
TGTGCCAGCAGCTTGGAAGTCAGGGGAGGAGGCTACACCTTC,CASSLEVRGGGYTF,.,TRBJ1-2,TRBV5-5,.
TGTGCCAGCAGCGTAGTCGGAGGGTCCGGGGCCAACGTCCTGACTTTC,CASSVVGGSGANVLTF,.,TRBJ2-6,TRBV9,.
TGTGCCAGCAGCTTTATCGTGGATACGCAGTATTTT,CASSFIVDTQYF,.,TRBJ2-3,TRBV12-1,.
TGTGCCAGCAGTTTATCGACGGGGGCGAGGGAAAAACTGTTTTTT,CASSLSTGAREKLFF,.,TRBJ1-4,TRBV28,.
TGTGCCAGCAGCTTTTGGGGCAGGGGCTATGGCTACACCTTC,CASSFWGRGYGYTF,.,TRBJ1-2,TRBV5-4,.
TGTGCCAGCAGTGACAGGTCAAGCACCGGGGAGCTGTTTTTT,CASSDRSSTGELFF,.,TRBJ2-2,TRBV2,.
TGTGCCAGCAGCCAAGGGGCGGATTCACCCCTCCACTTT,CASSQGADSPLHF,.,TRBJ1-6,TRBV3-1/TRBV3-2,.
TGTGCCAGGAAGGAAGGACTAGCGATTTCAGTTCAGTACTTC,CARKEGLAISVQYF,TRBD2,TRBJ2-4,TRBV19,once